Listed below are T cell receptor beta chains from one sample, sequenced in a study of T-cell memory formation after mild COVID-19. In TCRdb, the 5' RACE reads were re-called with MiXCR into one record per CDR3 protein. The sample has about 340,000 distinct CDR3 sequences, under 15% seen once. The sequenced sample was PBMCs or a T cell subset sorted from them (not recorded which). The receptors shown here come from a man younger than 30 who had mild COVID-19 (a few samples of this study predate the infection). Cell type and time point are not known. CDR3s include the opening cysteine and the closing phenylalanine or tryptophan. D genes are given only for firm matches. Expanded clones get a size class; other rows say once, few or many, or leave the size out.

>few|TRBJ2-2|NA|TRBV7-6
CASSLQRGFRGELFF
TGTGCCAGCAGCTTACAGAGAGGGTTCCGCGGGGAGCTGTTTTTT
>NA|TRBJ2-7|TRBD1|TRBV6-5
CASSPRTGAFPYEQYF
TGTGCCAGCAGCCCTCGGACAGGAGCTTTCCCCTACGAGCAGTACTTC
>NA|TRBJ1-1|TRBD1|TRBV6-6
CASSYGQGVTEAFF
TGTGCCAGCAGTTACGGACAGGGGGTCACTGAAGCTTTCTTT
>NA|TRBJ2-3|NA|TRBV19
CASSTDIRHTQYF
TGTGCCAGTAGTACGGACATTCGACATACGCAGTATTTT
>few|TRBJ1-6|NA|TRBV28
CASSPPSSPLHF
TGTGCCAGCAGTCCCCCTAGTTCACCCCTCCACTTT
>few|TRBJ2-7|NA|TRBV27
CASTGARNREVASYEQYF
TGTGCCAGCACCGGGGCCAGAAACCGGGAAGTAGCCTCCTACGAGCAGTACTTC
>many|TRBJ2-3|NA|TRBV10-3
CAIKGRLEFTDTQYF
TGTGCCATCAAGGGTAGACTAGAGTTCACAGATACGCAGTATTTT
>many|TRBJ1-1|NA|TRBV5-1
CASSRGSRTEAFF
TGCGCCAGCAGCCGCGGTTCTCGCACTGAAGCTTTCTTT
>NA|TRBJ2-2|TRBD2|TRBV5-1
CASWDLAAPGELFF
TGCGCCAGCTGGGACCTAGCGGCCCCCGGGGAGCTGTTTTTT
>few|TRBJ1-4|TRBD1|TRBV4-1
CASSNLGQADEKLFF
TGCGCCAGCAGCAATTTGGGACAGGCGGATGAAAAACTGTTTTTT
>few|TRBJ1-5|NA|TRBV2
CASSGYGNQPQHF
TGTGCCAGCAGTGGTTACGGGAATCAGCCCCAGCATTTT
>few|TRBJ2-7|NA|TRBV6-2/TRBV6-3
CASTPISGTRNSYEQYF
TGTGCCAGCACCCCAATATCGGGGACACGAAACTCCTACGAGCAGTACTTC
>NA|TRBJ2-5|NA|TRBV11-2
CASSLATSWETQYF
TGTGCCAGCAGCTTAGCAACTAGCTGGGAGACCCAGTACTTC
>NA|TRBJ2-3|TRBD1|TRBV20-1
CSARDRDSTQYF
TGCAGTGCTAGGGACCGGGACAGTACGCAGTATTTT
>few|TRBJ2-3|NA|TRBV5-1
CASSSSFPQNTQYF
TGCGCCAGCTCGTCGTCCTTTCCTCAGAATACGCAGTATTTT
>few|TRBJ2-1|NA|TRBV4-3
CASSLDRLGEQFF
TGCGCCAGCAGCCTAGACAGGCTCGGTGAGCAGTTCTTC
>few|TRBJ1-5|NA|TRBV6-5
CASSRAAGRNQPQHF
TGTGCCAGCAGCCGGGCCGCGGGTCGCAATCAGCCCCAGCATTTT
>NA|TRBJ2-2|NA|TRBV4-1
CASSPTGHKNTGELFF
TGCGCCAGCAGCCCAACAGGACACAAGAACACCGGGGAGCTGTTTTTT
>NA|TRBJ2-6|NA|TRBV9
CASSPWTGTTGANVLTF
TGTGCCAGCAGCCCGTGGACCGGGACAACGGGGGCCAACGTCCTGACTTTC
>NA|TRBJ2-6|NA|TRBV6-2/TRBV6-3
CASSYLSSGANVLTF
TGTGCCAGCAGTTACTTGAGCTCTGGGGCCAACGTCCTGACTTTC
>NA|TRBJ2-5|NA|TRBV20-1
CSARETGETQYF
TGCAGTGCTAGAGAAACTGGAGAGACCCAGTACTTC
>NA|TRBJ1-1|NA|TRBV6-2/TRBV6-3
CASSPRGSSNTEAFF
TGTGCCAGCAGTCCCCGGGGGTCCAGTAACACTGAAGCTTTCTTT
>NA|TRBJ2-3|NA|TRBV20-1
CSASSRPDTQYF
TGCAGTGCTAGTTCGCGGCCAGATACGCAGTATTTT
>few|TRBJ1-2|NA|TRBV27
CASSLNTDHNYGYTF
TGTGCCAGCAGTTTAAACACGGACCATAACTATGGCTACACCTTC
>few|TRBJ2-4|NA|TRBV12-3/TRBV12-4
CASSAPGRNIQYF
TGTGCCAGCAGTGCCCCGGGACGAAACATTCAGTACTTC
>NA|TRBJ1-2|NA|TRBV6-2/TRBV6-3
CASRGPGTTSYGYTF
TGTGCCAGCAGGGGACCGGGAACAACTTCCTACGGCTACACCTTC
>many|TRBJ2-3|NA|TRBV12-3/TRBV12-4
CASSLAGETDTQYF
TGTGCCAGCAGTTTAGCAGGGGAGACAGATACGCAGTATTTT
>NA|TRBJ2-7|NA|TRBV6-2/TRBV6-3
CASRGTGGSYEQYF
TGTGCCAGCAGGGGGACTGGAGGCTCCTACGAGCAGTACTTC
>many|TRBJ2-7|NA|TRBV7-2
CASSWDEQYEQYF
TGTGCCAGCAGCTGGGACGAGCAATACGAGCAGTACTTC
>NA|TRBJ1-1|NA|TRBV28
CASSLWEASTEAFF
TGTGCCAGCAGTTTGTGGGAGGCGAGCACTGAAGCTTTCTTT
>NA|TRBJ2-3|NA|TRBV4-1
CASSQEHTDGDTQYF
TGCGCCAGCAGCCAAGAACACACGGACGGAGATACGCAGTATTTT
>many|TRBJ2-5|NA|TRBV7-2
CASSLDRQAKETQYF
TGTGCCAGCAGCTTAGACAGACAGGCCAAAGAGACCCAGTACTTC
>NA|TRBJ1-6|TRBD1|TRBV5-1
CASSLQGQESPLHF
TGCGCCAGCAGCCTACAGGGGCAGGAGTCACCCCTCCACTTT
>few|TRBJ1-6|NA|TRBV5-4
CASREGSSYNSPLHF
TGTGCCAGCAGGGAGGGGAGCTCCTATAATTCACCCCTCCACTTT
>few|TRBJ1-1|TRBD1|TRBV7-9
CASSPRQGRTEAFF
TGTGCCAGCAGCCCTCGACAGGGTCGGACTGAAGCTTTCTTT
>NA|TRBJ2-7|NA|TRBV6-6
CASSYRAGLYEQYF
TGTGCCAGCAGTTACAGGGCGGGACTCTACGAGCAGTACTTC
>NA|TRBJ2-3|NA|TRBV7-8
CASSGYRDLDTQYF
TGTGCCAGCAGCGGTTACAGGGATTTGGATACGCAGTATTTT
>NA|TRBJ1-1|NA|TRBV7-9
CASSLNPRGGSYTEAFF
TGTGCCAGCAGCTTAAACCCCCGGGGGGGCTCTTACACTGAAGCTTTCTTT
>few|TRBJ1-1|TRBD1|TRBV6-2/TRBV6-3
CASSIQGASTEAFF
TGTGCCAGCAGCATACAGGGGGCCAGCACTGAAGCTTTCTTT
>few|TRBJ1-4|NA|TRBV7-9
CASSARQVVFF
TGTGCCAGCAGCGCCCGACAGGTTGTGTTTTTT
>few|TRBJ1-6|TRBD1|TRBV7-9
CASSLRTGRDSPLHF
TGTGCCAGCAGCTTGCGGACAGGGCGGGATTCACCCCTCCACTTT
>NA|TRBJ1-2|NA|TRBV6-5
CASSYEWDYGYTF
TGTGCCAGCAGTTACGAATGGGACTATGGCTACACCTTC